The rows below give T cell receptor beta chains drawn from one sample of a study of blood T cell repertoires in COVID-19. Produced via immunoSEQ multiplex PCR; TCRdb's table is partial and in-frame only. This sample carries 200,000 to 250,000 clones, roughly four fifths of them seen once, and the ten largest clones take about 15%. The sequenced sample consisted of PBMCs or T cells enriched from blood (not recorded which). These receptors were taken from a man aged 35-49 years who had recovered from COVID-19. CDR3s include the opening cysteine and the closing phenylalanine or tryptophan. The size entry is marked missing in some rows and otherwise reads once, few, many or a size class.

v_call: TRBV13; clone_size: -; cdr3_length: 17; cdr3_aa: CASSPDSVAGGLNEQFF
v_call: TRBV5-4; clone_size: -; cdr3_length: 14; cdr3_aa: CASSSGGGNTEAFF
v_call: TRBV6-5; clone_size: -; cdr3_length: 15; cdr3_aa: CASSLGQGRIGEQFF
v_call: TRBV6-4; clone_size: few; cdr3_length: 15; cdr3_aa: CASSPQAGGQETQYF
v_call: TRBV5-1; clone_size: -; cdr3_length: 15; cdr3_aa: CASSGGLAGSYEQYF
v_call: TRBV19; clone_size: -; cdr3_length: 16; cdr3_aa: CASTSSPSGVADTQYF
v_call: TRBV5-1; clone_size: once; cdr3_length: 14; cdr3_aa: CASSHPTGNTEAFF
v_call: TRBV28; clone_size: once; cdr3_length: 14; cdr3_aa: CASSLQGGATEAFF
v_call: TRBV9; clone_size: -; cdr3_length: 16; cdr3_aa: CASSPTVAGGGETQYF
v_call: TRBV30; clone_size: once; cdr3_length: 13; cdr3_aa: CAGDRGRLEKLFF
v_call: TRBV15; clone_size: -; cdr3_length: 13; cdr3_aa: CATSGKYTDTQYF
v_call: TRBV7-2; clone_size: -; cdr3_length: 18; cdr3_aa: CASSSNPGQGARGTEAFF
v_call: TRBV4-2; clone_size: -; cdr3_length: 16; cdr3_aa: CASSQLQGYGNEKLFF
v_call: TRBV30; clone_size: -; cdr3_length: 14; cdr3_aa: CAWGLAGALNEQFF
v_call: TRBV2; clone_size: once; cdr3_length: 14; cdr3_aa: CASSEDRNNSPLHF
v_call: TRBV7-6; clone_size: -; cdr3_length: 13; cdr3_aa: CASSVRYTDTQYF
v_call: TRBV6-2/TRBV6-3; clone_size: -; cdr3_length: 15; cdr3_aa: CASSYPLEGNTEAFF
v_call: TRBV28; clone_size: -; cdr3_length: 15; cdr3_aa: CASSLSRGGANEQFF
v_call: TRBV5-5; clone_size: -; cdr3_length: 16; cdr3_aa: CASTPSTGLSYNEQFF
v_call: TRBV13; clone_size: -; cdr3_length: 13; cdr3_aa: CASSFKRSYEQYF
v_call: TRBV30; clone_size: -; cdr3_length: 13; cdr3_aa: CAWSVSLNYEQYF
v_call: TRBV7-9; clone_size: -; cdr3_length: 17; cdr3_aa: CASSPPLKRQGAEKLFF
v_call: TRBV30; clone_size: -; cdr3_length: 14; cdr3_aa: CAWARTGRNYGYTF
v_call: TRBV5-6; clone_size: once; cdr3_length: 17; cdr3_aa: CASSLAPSGAGAETQYF
v_call: TRBV7-9; clone_size: -; cdr3_length: 16; cdr3_aa: CASSLARREPYNEQFF
v_call: TRBV19; clone_size: -; cdr3_length: 12; cdr3_aa: CASSPQGYSQYF
v_call: TRBV3-1/TRBV3-2; clone_size: -; cdr3_length: 14; cdr3_aa: CASNTRGGGETQYF
v_call: TRBV6-5; clone_size: -; cdr3_length: 14; cdr3_aa: CASRDRASNQPQHF
v_call: TRBV7-9; clone_size: -; cdr3_length: 13; cdr3_aa: CASSFGGDTEAFF
v_call: TRBV5-1; clone_size: -; cdr3_length: 16; cdr3_aa: CASSLRGGGSSYEQYF
v_call: TRBV19; clone_size: -; cdr3_length: 15; cdr3_aa: CAPAQREPNTDTQYF
v_call: TRBV28; clone_size: -; cdr3_length: 15; cdr3_aa: CASSLVDSLNQPQHF
v_call: TRBV24-1; clone_size: once; cdr3_length: 15; cdr3_aa: CATSDAPASGNEQFF
v_call: TRBV11-2; clone_size: -; cdr3_length: 17; cdr3_aa: CASSLHLLAGGYNEQFF
v_call: TRBV4-1; clone_size: -; cdr3_length: 14; cdr3_aa: CASSQTEVSYGYTF
v_call: TRBV5-4; clone_size: many; cdr3_length: 15; cdr3_aa: CASSLAGGISYEQYF
v_call: TRBV25-1; clone_size: -; cdr3_length: 11; cdr3_aa: CASSGGYGYTF
v_call: TRBV18; clone_size: -; cdr3_length: 14; cdr3_aa: CASSPPAGYNEQFF
v_call: TRBV3-1/TRBV3-2; clone_size: -; cdr3_length: 12; cdr3_aa: CASSHRTDTQYF
v_call: TRBV30; clone_size: -; cdr3_length: 16; cdr3_aa: CAWSRGGGGLNYGYTF
v_call: TRBV19; clone_size: -; cdr3_length: 11; cdr3_aa: CALRQGTEAFF
v_call: TRBV6-6; clone_size: -; cdr3_length: 13; cdr3_aa: CASSYRGGYEQYF
v_call: TRBV27; clone_size: once; cdr3_length: 13; cdr3_aa: CASSPSASGEQYF
v_call: TRBV13; clone_size: once; cdr3_length: 15; cdr3_aa: CASSSRDSRDNEQFF
v_call: TRBV7-2; clone_size: -; cdr3_length: 16; cdr3_aa: CASSPGLAESFYEQYF
v_call: TRBV24-1; clone_size: -; cdr3_length: 18; cdr3_aa: CATSDFTLTSGATDTQYF
v_call: TRBV18; clone_size: -; cdr3_length: 16; cdr3_aa: CASSPPSVAGRGEQFF
v_call: TRBV6-2/TRBV6-3; clone_size: few; cdr3_length: 18; cdr3_aa: CASSYRPHLSRVYNEQFF
v_call: TRBV6-6; clone_size: -; cdr3_length: 14; cdr3_aa: CASSKTGSGQPQHF
v_call: TRBV4-2; clone_size: -; cdr3_length: 15; cdr3_aa: CASSQRTVNTGELFF
v_call: TRBV6-6; clone_size: -; cdr3_length: 14; cdr3_aa: CASSQDGTSYEQYF
v_call: TRBV19; clone_size: few; cdr3_length: 15; cdr3_aa: CASSIRGMDTGELFF